This entry is about one T cell receptor beta chain. Its antigen is not identified. PCR primers comprised 60 Vbeta and 13 Jbeta primers. Assay used: immunoSEQ multiplex PCR; TCRdb lists only in-frame clones, some missing. This table has under 200,000 clones, roughly 80% appearing once. This entry is derived from a study of cytomegalovirus exposure and HLA in healthy donors. Study-level points and caveats: Most TCR sequences were uncommon, yet certain public TCRs appeared in many donors.

CDR1 is PRHDT and CDR2 is FYEKMQ in the germline V gene (reference sequence). The length of the CDR3 is 16 residues. Trimming removed 5 bases from V and 3 bases from J; junction bases left unmatched: 13. Donors showed nominal health when sampled, although they likely had unrecorded immune exposures. J is TRBJ2-7 and V is TRBV13, with 7 bases matching TRBD2. Sequenced sample: PBMCs. The TCR originated in a female donor in good health and CMV-seronegative. CDR3 DNA: TGTGCCAGCAGCCCCAGACTAGCCGGAGGAGTCTACGAGCAGTACTTC. It encodes CASSPRLAGGVYEQYF.